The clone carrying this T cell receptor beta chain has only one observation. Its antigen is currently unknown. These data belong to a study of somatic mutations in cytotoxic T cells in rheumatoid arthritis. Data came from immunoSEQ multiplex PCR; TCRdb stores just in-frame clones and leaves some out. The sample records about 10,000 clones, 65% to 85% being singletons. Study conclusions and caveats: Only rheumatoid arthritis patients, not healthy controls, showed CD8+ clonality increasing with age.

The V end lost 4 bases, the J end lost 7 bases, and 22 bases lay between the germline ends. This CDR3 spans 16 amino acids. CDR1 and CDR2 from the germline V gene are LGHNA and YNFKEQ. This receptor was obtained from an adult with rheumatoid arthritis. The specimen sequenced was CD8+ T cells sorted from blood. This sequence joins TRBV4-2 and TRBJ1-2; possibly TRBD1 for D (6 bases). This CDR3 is CASSRPKTGKVSGYTF. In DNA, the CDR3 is TGTGCCAGCAGCCGGCCCAAAACAGGGAAAGTCTCTGGCTACACCTTC.